Listed below are T cell receptor beta chains from one sample, sequenced in a study of T-cell reconstitution after alpha-beta-depleted transplantation in children. One entry per CDR3 protein, called by TCRdb with MiXCR from the PCR reads. The data show 200,000 to 250,000 distinct CDR3 sequences, approximately 8% seen once. Here the sequenced sample was PBMCs, mostly from graft donor cells, taken 180 days after TCRalphabeta/CD19-depleted stem cell transplant. The receptors were sampled from a male patient younger than 18 who had a stem cell transplant for acute lymphoblastic leukemia, so the T cells may come from the graft donor. Each CDR3 is given with its conserved first and last residue. Each record gives: D gene, J gene, V gene, clone size, CDR3 protein, CDR3 DNA. The D gene is left open where the match is weak. The size of a clone is reported for some rows only, either as once, few or many, or as a class for expanded clones.

- TRBJ1-1 TRBV19 - CASSSSGAGTEAFF TGTGCCAGTAGTTCTTCTGGAGCTGGCACTGAAGCTTTCTTT
- TRBJ2-5 TRBV20-1 many CSAMTGVQETQYF TGCAGTGCTATGACAGGCGTTCAAGAGACCCAGTACTTC
- TRBJ2-3 TRBV4-3 many CASSQGVTDTQYF TGCGCCAGCAGCCAAGGGGTGACAGATACGCAGTATTTT
- TRBJ1-1 TRBV11-2 - CASSPRGGGGGTEAFF TGTGCCAGCAGCCCGCGAGGGGGGGGGGGTGGTACTGAAGCTTTCTTT
TRBD1 TRBJ2-3 TRBV7-3 few CASSYDRVGDTQYF TGTGCCAGCAGCTACGACAGGGTGGGAGATACGCAGTATTTT
- TRBJ2-3 TRBV7-9 many CASSFQRGVSTDTQYF TGTGCCAGCAGCTTCCAACGCGGGGTTAGCACAGATACGCAGTATTTT
- TRBJ1-2 TRBV12-3/TRBV12-4 many CASSRTDYGYTF TGCGCCAGCAGCCGGACGGACTATGGCTACACCTTC
- TRBJ1-1 TRBV11-2 many CASSVQGNAEAFF TGTGCCAGCAGCGTACAAGGAAACGCTGAAGCTTTCTTT
- TRBJ1-3 TRBV5-1 few CASSPGTDSGNTIYF TGCGCCAGCAGCCCCGGGACGGACTCTGGAAACACCATATATTTT
- TRBJ2-1 TRBV23-1 - CASSPNRGSSYNEQFF TGCGCCAGCAGTCCAAATAGGGGGAGCTCCTACAATGAGCAGTTCTTC
TRBD1 TRBJ1-6 TRBV11-2 many CASSPGGHSPLHF TGTGCCAGCAGCCCAGGGGGGCATTCACCCCTCCACTTT
- TRBJ2-1 TRBV19 many CASRGFWADGTTYNEQFF TGTGCCAGTAGGGGGTTTTGGGCAGACGGGACGACATACAATGAGCAGTTCTTC
- TRBJ2-1 TRBV10-3 many CAISAGNEQFF TGTGCCATCAGTGCGGGGAATGAGCAGTTCTTC
TRBD1 TRBJ2-5 TRBV11-2 many CASSPRDRGRETQYF TGTGCCAGCAGTCCTCGGGACAGGGGAAGGGAGACCCAGTACTTC
- TRBJ2-7 TRBV20-1 many CSARVSYEQYF TGCAGTGCTAGAGTGAGCTACGAGCAGTACTTC
TRBD1 TRBJ2-3 TRBV24-1 many CATQGAGSTDTQYF TGTGCCACCCAGGGGGCGGGCAGCACAGATACGCAGTATTTT
- TRBJ1-2 TRBV20-1 few CSATEGGGGYTF TGCAGTGCTACTGAGGGCGGAGGAGGCTACACCTTC
- TRBJ2-3 TRBV10-3 many CAISEPGLSTDTQYF TGTGCCATCAGTGAGCCGGGACTGAGCACAGATACGCAGTATTTT
- TRBJ1-2 TRBV25-1 many CASAASYGYTF TGTGCCAGCGCAGCTTCGTATGGCTACACCTTC
- TRBJ2-1 TRBV10-1 many CASSASRVYNEQFF TGCGCCAGCAGTGCAAGCCGCGTCTACAATGAGCAGTTCTTC
TRBD2 TRBJ2-3 TRBV9 few CASSVAGGWTDTQYF TGTGCCAGCAGCGTAGCGGGGGGGTGGACAGATACGCAGTATTTT
- TRBJ2-6 TRBV11-1 - CASSLGPGTPTSGANVLTF TGTGCCAGCAGCTTAGGGCCCGGGACACCTACCTCTGGGGCCAACGTCCTGACTTTC
TRBD2 TRBJ2-3 TRBV7-9 many CASSLVAGRRTDTQYF TGTGCCAGCAGCTTAGTAGCGGGGCGACGCACAGATACGCAGTATTTT
TRBD1 TRBJ1-5 TRBV6-2/TRBV6-3 many CAAAQGAGNQPQHF TGTGCCGCTGCGCAGGGGGCGGGCAATCAGCCCCAGCATTTT
- TRBJ1-1 TRBV29-1 many CSVATTVNTEAFF TGCAGCGTCGCGACAACCGTGAACACTGAAGCTTTCTTT
- TRBJ2-6 TRBV7-3 - CASSLMAGANVLTF TGTGCCAGCAGCTTAATGGCCGGGGCCAACGTCCTGACTTTC